These 28 T cell receptor beta chains were sequenced from one sample in a study of T cell responses to AZD1222 COVID-19 vaccine. Generated by immunoSEQ multiplex PCR, the TCRdb table keeps only in-frame clones and is missing some. Among about 130,000 clones, approximately 90% were seen once, and the ten largest hold about 7%. The sample consisted of peripheral blood, taken on day 0 of AZD1222 vaccination. These receptors all stem from an adult in good health.

The CDR3 DNA sequence: TGTGCCAGCCCAACGAGGGCTCGAGATGAAAAACTGTTTTTT. This sequence encodes CASPTRARDEKLFF. This chain uses TRBV19 with TRBJ1-4; D remains unclear. The CDR3 extends over 14 amino acids. Germline lookup yields CDR1 LNHDA and CDR2 SQIVND (reference sequence). Trimming cost V 9 bases and J 6 bases, with 17 bases left between them.

This CDR3 is CASSSLRDRGQDYGYTF. The DNA of the CDR3 is TGTGCCAGCAGTTCCCTCCGGGACAGGGGGCAGGACTATGGCTACACCTTC. This rearrangement joins TRBV6-2 or TRBV6-3 to TRBJ1-2, with 12 bases lining up with TRBD1. Germline CDR1 MNHEY, CDR2 SVGEGT. This CDR3 spans 17 amino acids. With 4 bases clipped from V and 3 bases from J, the junction kept 9 bases outside the gene matches.

The chain has TRBV21-1 and TRBJ2-7; the DNA was not compared with TRBD2, the D call given in the table. TRBV21-1 is recorded as a pseudogene. This CDR3 comprises 16 residues. The CDR3 is CASSTSRRKGNYEQYF. The CDR3 DNA is TGTGCCAGCAGCACCTCGCGGAGGAAGGGAAACTACGAGCAGTACTTC.

This clone has a handful of counts. The rearrangement links TRBV7-9 to TRBJ2-7, with 9 bases identical to TRBD2. In germline, CDR1 is SEHNR, CDR2 FQNEAQ (reference sequence). V was clipped by 5 bases and J by 3 bases; unmatched bases: 11. The CDR3 has 16 amino acids. CDR3 nucleotides: TGTGCCAGCAGCGCCCCTGTGCGGGGGGGCCGCTACGAGCAGTACTTC. Translated, it gives CASSAPVRGGRYEQYF. Full variable domain (rest looked up from reference TRBV7-9 and TRBJ2-7): DTGVSQNPRHKITKRGQNVTFRCDPISEHNRLYWYRQTLGQGPEFLTYFQNEAQLEKSRLLSDRFSAERPKGSFSTLEIQRTEQGDSAMYLCASSAPVRGGRYEQYFGPGTRLTVT.

The chain is built from TRBV6-2 or TRBV6-3 and TRBJ1-1; possibly TRBD1 for D (5 bases). Germline assignment: CDR1 MNHEY and CDR2 SVGEGT. This CDR3 region has 18 residues. Between the trimmed V and J ends, which lost 5 bases and 3 bases, there was a span of 25 bases. CDR3 in amino acids: CASSDSLIRPTVDTEAFF. The CDR3 DNA sequence: TGTGCCAGCAGTGATAGCCTTATAAGACCGACAGTGGACACTGAAGCTTTCTTT.

This chain links TRBV6-5 with TRBJ1-1; tentatively, D is TRBD1 (5 bases). There are 13 residues in the CDR3. CDR1 is MNHEY and CDR2 is SVGAGI in the germline V gene. The V and J ends lost 6 bases and 1 base respectively, with 9 bases between them. CDR3 nucleotides: TGTGCCAGCAGCCAAACAGGGAACACTGAAGCTTTCTTT. Amino acid sequence: CASSQTGNTEAFF.

V gene TRBV3-1 (or the pseudogene TRBV3-2) combines with J gene TRBJ1-4, with D possibly being TRBD1 (6 bases). Between the trimmed V and J ends, which lost 0 bases and 15 bases, there was a span of 11 bases. This CDR3 is built from 12 residues. Germline CDR1 is LGHDT and CDR2 is YNNKEL (reference sequence). This CDR3 is CASSQDYREVFF. The CDR3 bases are TGTGCCAGCAGCCAAGACTACAGGGAGGTGTTTTTT.

The chain carries TRBV5-1 and TRBJ2-7; possibly TRBD2 for D (5 bases). The CDR3 is 12 amino acids. The ends were cut back, 0 bases at V and 5 bases at J, with 6 bases in the middle. The germline V gene encodes CDR1 SGHRS and CDR2 YFSETQ. The CDR3 here is CASSLAGDEQYF. The CDR3 nucleotides read TGCGCCAGCAGCTTGGCCGGGGACGAGCAGTACTTC. The whole variable domain, remainder taken from reference TRBV5-1 and TRBJ2-7, is KAGVTQTPRYLIKTRGQQVTLSCSPISGHRSVSWYQQTPGQGLQFLFEYFSETQRNKGNFPGRFSGRQFSNSRSEMNVSTLELGDSALYLCASSLAGDEQYFGPGTRLTVT.

The rearrangement uses TRBV24-1 and TRBJ2-7; 11 nucleotides line up with TRBD1. Losses at the gene ends were 3 bases for V and 3 bases for J; bases not matched to a gene: 3. Germline V gene lookup returns CDR1 KGHDR and CDR2 SFDVKD. CDR3 size: 15 residues. The CDR3 region is CATSDEDRGHYEQYF. The CDR3 DNA sequence: TGTGCCACCAGTGATGAGGACAGGGGGCACTACGAGCAGTACTTC.

This clone was seen just once. The gene calls are TRBV9 and TRBJ1-2, with D tentatively TRBD1 (6 bases). Germline V gives CDR1 SGDLS, CDR2 YYNGEE. The CDR3 extends over 15 amino acids. With 0 bases removed from V and 7 bases from J, the gap between germline ends came to 16 bases. The CDR3 sequence is CASSVGPDSVGGYTF. CDR3 sequence (DNA): TGTGCCAGCAGCGTAGGCCCGGACAGCGTAGGTGGCTACACCTTC.

As to this clone: Other nucleotide sequences in the sample specify the same CDR3. V usage is TRBV2 and J usage is TRBJ1-5; 10 bases align to TRBD1. The V gene end was trimmed by 4 bases and the J gene end by 4 bases; junction bases not matched to a gene: 1. The germline gives CDR1 SNHLY, CDR2 FYNNEI. CDR3 length: 14 amino acids. The CDR3 reads CASSGTGGNQPQHF. Here the CDR3 DNA reads TGTGCCAGCAGTGGGACAGGGGGGAATCAGCCCCAGCATTTT. Based on the CDR3 plus reference TRBV2 and TRBJ1-5, the full variable domain is EPEVTQTPSHQVTQMGQEVILRCVPISNHLYFYWYRQILGQKVEFLVSFYNNEISEKSEIFDDQFSVERPDGSNFTLKIRSTKLEDSAMYFCASSGTGGNQPQHFGDGTRLSIL.

This chain joins TRBV6-5 and TRBJ2-5; the match to TRBD1 covers 7 bases. J gave up 8 bases and V 0 bases, and 3 bases lay outside the gene matches. CDR3 length: 13 residues. Germline V gene data show CDR1 as MNHEY and CDR2 as SVGAGI. CDR3 residues: CASSYSRQGTQYF. The CDR3 coding sequence is TGTGCCAGCAGTTACTCGAGACAGGGAACCCAGTACTTC.

The chain carries TRBV7-2 and TRBJ1-6; D uncertain. The CDR3 runs to 13 residues. Trimming cost V 1 base and J 9 bases, with 7 bases left between them. CDR1 is SGHTA, CDR2 FQGNSA, per germline. CDR3 coding DNA: TGTGCCAGCAGCTTAGGCTGGGGTTCACCCCTCCACTTT. This sequence encodes CASSLGWGSPLHF. The full variable domain, completed using reference TRBV7-2 and TRBJ1-6, is GAGVSQSPSNKVTEKGKDVELRCDPISGHTALYWYRQSLGQGLEFLIYFQGNSAPDKSGLPSDRFSAERTGGSVSTLTIQRTQQEDSAVYLCASSLGWGSPLHFGNGTRLTVT.

The chain is built from TRBV9 and TRBJ1-2; TRBD1 might be the D (5 bases). Deletions cut 2 bases from V and 6 bases from J, with 17 bases between. This CDR3 is 15 amino acids long. Per the germline V gene, CDR1 is SGDLS and CDR2 is YYNGEE. CDR3 sequence: CASSVWDGLRDGYTF. CDR3 nucleotide sequence: TGTGCCAGCAGCGTTTGGGACGGCCTACGCGATGGCTACACCTTC.

The chain combines TRBV7-2 with TRBJ2-3, with D tentatively TRBD1 (5 bases). The length of the CDR3 is 15 residues. From germline, CDR1 is SGHTA and CDR2 FQGNSA. Trimming took off 5 bases at V and 2 bases at J, with 14 bases between the two ends. The CDR3 protein is CASSQGAHPTDTQYF. CDR3 bases: TGTGCCAGCAGCCAAGGGGCCCATCCCACAGATACGCAGTATTTT.

This chain links TRBV30 with TRBJ2-1; 10 nucleotides line up with TRBD2. The CDR3 totals 13 residues. Germline V gene data show CDR1 as GTSNPN and CDR2 as SVGIG (reference sequence). With V trimmed by 6 bases and J by 3 bases, 2 bases remained unmatched. The CDR3: CACSGGIYNEQFF. The DNA of the CDR3 is TGTGCCTGTAGCGGGGGGATCTACAATGAGCAGTTCTTC.

The chain is built from TRBV28 and TRBJ2-3, with D perhaps matching TRBD2 (6 bases). Germline V gives CDR1 MDHEN, CDR2 SYDVKM. This CDR3 contains 15 residues. V gave up 3 bases and J gave up 2 bases, with 12 bases separating them. This CDR3 reads CASSFRDSDTDTQYF. CDR3 DNA sequence: TGTGCCAGCAGTTTTCGGGACTCAGACACAGATACGCAGTATTTT.

This chain joins TRBV18 and TRBJ2-2; 7 positions match TRBD1. CDR3 length: 15 residues. Per the germline V gene, CDR1 is KGHSH and CDR2 is LQKENI. With 5 bases clipped from V and 6 bases from J, the junction kept 9 bases outside the gene matches. CDR3 DNA sequence: TGTGCCAGCTCAGCAGGACAGGTCGGATCCGGGGAGCTGTTTTTT. This sequence encodes CASSAGQVGSGELFF.

The chain carries TRBV21-1 and TRBJ1-4; the D segment call TRBD1 is taken from the table without a DNA check. TRBV21-1 is recorded as a pseudogene. The CDR3 is made up of 17 amino acids. The CDR3 nucleotides read TGTGCCAGCAGCATCCGGGACATCTGCGCAACTAATGAAAAACTGTTTTTT. Translating gives CASSIRDICATNEKLFF.

This clone came up once. This chain connects TRBV5-5 to TRBJ1-2, with D maybe TRBD1 (6 bases). The CDR3 loop spans 15 amino acids. V was pared by 1 base and J by 4 bases, with 14 bases between. Germline V gives CDR1 SGHKS, CDR2 YYEKEE (reference sequence). The CDR3 sequence is CASSLTGQVTYGYTF. For the CDR3, the DNA is TGTGCCAGCAGCTTGACAGGGCAAGTGACCTATGGCTACACCTTC.

V is TRBV14 and J is TRBJ1-2; unclear D gene. Trimming removed 2 bases from V and 9 bases from J, with 13 bases in between. CDR3 length equals 13 residues. Germline assignment: CDR1 SGHDN and CDR2 FVKESK. CDR3 coding DNA: TGTGCCAGCAGCCAATTGGACGGTTGGCGCTACACCTTC. It specifies CASSQLDGWRYTF.

This clone was seen more than once but under ten times. The chain couples TRBV30 to TRBJ1-2; a weak D match, TRBD1 (6 bases). V was clipped by 7 bases and J by 0 bases, with 18 bases between them. The CDR3 contains 15 residues. Germline assignment: CDR1 GTSNPN and CDR2 SVGIG (reference sequence). The CDR3: CASLSHREANYGYTF. As DNA, the CDR3 is TGTGCCTCCCTCTCTCACAGGGAGGCTAACTATGGCTACACCTTC.

The rearrangement joins TRBV23-1 to TRBJ1-1; no definite D call. TRBV23-1 is sorted into the ORF group, with uncertain function. The V end lost 0 bases, the J end lost 4 bases, and 15 bases lay between the germline ends. This CDR3 region has 16 residues. The CDR3 DNA reads as TGCGCCAGCAGTCAATCCCCCTCTCGGGAAGGCACTGAAGCTTTCTTT. It encodes CASSQSPSREGTEAFF.

The chain has TRBV9 and TRBJ1-1; D call uncertain. The CDR3 runs 13 residues. V was pared by 0 bases and J by 6 bases, with 9 bases between. Germline V gives CDR1 SGDLS, CDR2 YYNGEE. The CDR3 loop is CASSVGQRAEAFF. CDR3 nucleotides: TGTGCCAGCAGCGTAGGGCAACGAGCTGAAGCTTTCTTT.

The rearrangement links TRBV2 to TRBJ1-1; D uncertain. V was shortened by 4 bases and J by 0 bases, with 15 bases between the two germline ends. The CDR3 consists of 16 residues. Germline V CDR1 and CDR2: SNHLY, FYNNEI. The CDR3 loop reads CASSATGPPLNTEAFF. CDR3 DNA sequence: TGTGCCAGCAGTGCGACCGGACCTCCACTGAACACTGAAGCTTTCTTT.

This clone occurred once. V gene TRBV7-2 combines with J gene TRBJ1-6, with D maybe TRBD1 (6 bases). Trimming left V 5 bases short and J 9 bases short, with 14 bases between. The CDR3 totals 14 residues. Per the germline V gene, CDR1 is SGHTA and CDR2 is FQGNSA. The DNA of the CDR3 is TGTGCCAGCAGCCTCTCTGGGGGCGGTTCACCCCTCCACTTT. It codes for CASSLSGGGSPLHF.

Only a few counts were recorded for this clone. V usage is TRBV7-3 and J usage is TRBJ2-7; D might be TRBD1 (5 bases). Germline lookup yields CDR1 SGHTA and CDR2 FQGTGA. V lost 2 bases and J 3 bases, leaving 11 bases between the germline ends. The CDR3 consists of 14 residues. For the CDR3, the DNA is TGTGCCAGCAGCTTAGGTCCAGGGCTCTACGAGCAGTACTTC. Its protein is CASSLGPGLYEQYF.

This chain links TRBV7-8 with TRBJ1-2; tentatively, D is TRBD1 (5 bases). V was cut by 4 bases and J by 8 bases, with 11 bases left in between. Per germline, CDR1 SGHVS and CDR2 FQNEAQ. CDR3 length: 12 residues. In nucleotides, the CDR3 is TGTGCCAGCAGCTCGGGGCTCAGGGGCTACACCTTC. Amino acid sequence: CASSSGLRGYTF.